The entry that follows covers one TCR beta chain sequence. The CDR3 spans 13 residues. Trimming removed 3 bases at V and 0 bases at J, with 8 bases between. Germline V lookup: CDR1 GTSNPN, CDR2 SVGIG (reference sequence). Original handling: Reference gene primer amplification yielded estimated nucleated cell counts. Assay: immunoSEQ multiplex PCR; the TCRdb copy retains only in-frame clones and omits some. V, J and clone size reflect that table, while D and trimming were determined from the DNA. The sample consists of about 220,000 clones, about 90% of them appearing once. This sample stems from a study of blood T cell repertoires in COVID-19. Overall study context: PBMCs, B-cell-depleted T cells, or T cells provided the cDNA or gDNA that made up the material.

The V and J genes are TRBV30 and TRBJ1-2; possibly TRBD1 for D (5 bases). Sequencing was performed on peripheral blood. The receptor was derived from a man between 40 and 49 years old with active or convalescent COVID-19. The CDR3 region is CAWRAGTNYGYTF. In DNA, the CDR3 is TGTGCCTGGAGAGCAGGGACTAACTATGGCTACACCTTC.